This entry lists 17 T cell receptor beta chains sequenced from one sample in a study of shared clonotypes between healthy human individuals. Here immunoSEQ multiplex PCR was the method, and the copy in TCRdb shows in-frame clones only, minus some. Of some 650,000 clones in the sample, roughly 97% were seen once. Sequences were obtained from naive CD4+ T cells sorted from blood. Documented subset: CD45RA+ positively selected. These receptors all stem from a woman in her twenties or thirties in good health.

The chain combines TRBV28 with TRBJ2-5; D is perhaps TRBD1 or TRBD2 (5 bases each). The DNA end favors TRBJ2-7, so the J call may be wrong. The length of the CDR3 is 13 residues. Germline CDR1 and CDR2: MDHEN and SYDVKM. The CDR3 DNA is TGTGCCAGCAGTTTACAGGGACGGCACGAGCAGTACTTC. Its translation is CASSLQGRHEQYF.

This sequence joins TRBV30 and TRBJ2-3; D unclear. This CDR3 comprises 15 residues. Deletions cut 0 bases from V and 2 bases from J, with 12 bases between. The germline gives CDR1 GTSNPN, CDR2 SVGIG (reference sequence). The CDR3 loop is CAWSVFGTNTDTQYF. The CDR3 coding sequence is TGTGCCTGGAGTGTGTTTGGTACTAACACAGATACGCAGTATTTT.

CDR3 protein: CASSKGGNQPQHF. The DNA for the CDR3 is TGTGCCAGTAGTAAGGGGGGAAATCAGCCCCAGCATTTT. The chain links TRBV19 to TRBJ1-5; tentative D call: TRBD1 (6 bases). This CDR3 region has 13 residues. Looked up from germline, CDR1 is LNHDA and CDR2 is SQIVND (reference sequence). Trimming removed 4 bases at V and 4 bases at J, with 8 bases between.

CDR3 sequence (DNA): TGTGCCAGTAGTATCACAGGGCTAGGGTATCAGCCCCAGCATTTT. It translates to CASSITGLGYQPQHF. V is TRBV19 and J is TRBJ1-5, with TRBD1 as a possible D gene (6 bases). Trimming cost V 3 bases and J 5 bases, with 14 bases left between them. Germline CDR1 LNHDA, CDR2 SQIVND (reference sequence). The CDR3 extends over 15 amino acids.

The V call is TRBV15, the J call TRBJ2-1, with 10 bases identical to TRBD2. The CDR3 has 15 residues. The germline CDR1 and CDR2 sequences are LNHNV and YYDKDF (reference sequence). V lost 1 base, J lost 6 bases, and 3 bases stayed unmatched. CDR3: CATSRGSGRPNEQFF. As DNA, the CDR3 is TGTGCCACCAGCAGAGGTAGCGGGAGGCCCAATGAGCAGTTCTTC.

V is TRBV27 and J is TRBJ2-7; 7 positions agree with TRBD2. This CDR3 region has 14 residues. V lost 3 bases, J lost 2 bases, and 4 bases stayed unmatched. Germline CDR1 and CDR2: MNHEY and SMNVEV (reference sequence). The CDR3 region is CASSFQAGTYEQYF. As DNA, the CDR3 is TGTGCCAGCAGTTTTCAAGCGGGAACCTACGAGCAGTACTTC.

The CDR3 region has the DNA TGCAGCGCCAACAGGGGACAGGTTTTCACTGAAGCTTTCTTT. Protein: CSANRGQVFTEAFF. The chain couples TRBV29-1 to TRBJ1-1, with 8 bases fitting TRBD1. The CDR3 length is 14 residues. Germline V gives CDR1 SQVTM, CDR2 ANQGSEA. After removal of 7 bases from V and 4 bases from J, the junction contained 11 bases not matched to a gene.

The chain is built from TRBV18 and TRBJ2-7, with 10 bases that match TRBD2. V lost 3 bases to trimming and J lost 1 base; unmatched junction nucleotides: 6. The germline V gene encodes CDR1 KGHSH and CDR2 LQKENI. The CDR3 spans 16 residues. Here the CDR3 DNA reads TGTGCCAGCTCACCGGGGGGACTAGCGTCTTCCTACGAGCAGTACTTC. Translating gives CASSPGGLASSYEQYF.

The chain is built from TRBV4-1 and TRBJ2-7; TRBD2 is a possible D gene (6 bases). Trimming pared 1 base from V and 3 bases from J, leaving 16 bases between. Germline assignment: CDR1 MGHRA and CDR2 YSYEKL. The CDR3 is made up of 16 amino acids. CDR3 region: CASSQVLRGKFYEQYF. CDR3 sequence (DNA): TGCGCCAGCAGCCAAGTCCTTCGCGGGAAGTTCTACGAGCAGTACTTC.

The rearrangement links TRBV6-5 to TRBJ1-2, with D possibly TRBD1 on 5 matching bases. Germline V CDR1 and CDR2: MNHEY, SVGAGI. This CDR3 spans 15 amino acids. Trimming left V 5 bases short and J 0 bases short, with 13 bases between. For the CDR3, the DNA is TGTGCCAGCAGTAACCGACAGATCCCTAACTATGGCTACACCTTC. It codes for CASSNRQIPNYGYTF.

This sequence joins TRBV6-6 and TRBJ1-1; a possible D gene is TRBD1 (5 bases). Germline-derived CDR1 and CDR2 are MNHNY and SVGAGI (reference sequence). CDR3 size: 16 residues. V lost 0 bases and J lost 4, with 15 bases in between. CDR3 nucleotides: TGTGCCAGCAGTTACTCGAGTTCAGGGCGGAGCACTGAAGCTTTCTTT. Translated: CASSYSSSGRSTEAFF.

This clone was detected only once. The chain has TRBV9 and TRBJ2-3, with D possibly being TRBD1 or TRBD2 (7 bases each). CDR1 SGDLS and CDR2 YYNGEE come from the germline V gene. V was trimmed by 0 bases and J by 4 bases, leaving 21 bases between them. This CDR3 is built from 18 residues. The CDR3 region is CASSVGNGAGQPPDTQYF. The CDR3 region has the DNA TGTGCCAGCAGCGTAGGGAATGGAGCGGGACAGCCCCCAGATACGCAGTATTTT.

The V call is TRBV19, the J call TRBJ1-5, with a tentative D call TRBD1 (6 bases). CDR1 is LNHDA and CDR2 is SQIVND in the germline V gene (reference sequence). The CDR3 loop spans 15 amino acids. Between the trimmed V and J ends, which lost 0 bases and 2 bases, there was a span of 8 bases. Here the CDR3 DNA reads TGTGCCAGTAGTATAGAGAACAGGGGCAATCAGCCCCAGCATTTT. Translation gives CASSIENRGNQPQHF.

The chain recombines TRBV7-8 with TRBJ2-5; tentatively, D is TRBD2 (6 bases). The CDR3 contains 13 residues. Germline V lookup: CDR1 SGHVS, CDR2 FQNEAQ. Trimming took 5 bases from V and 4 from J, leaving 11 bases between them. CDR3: CASSGEALETQYF. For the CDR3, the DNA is TGTGCCAGCAGCGGGGAGGCTCTAGAGACCCAGTACTTC.

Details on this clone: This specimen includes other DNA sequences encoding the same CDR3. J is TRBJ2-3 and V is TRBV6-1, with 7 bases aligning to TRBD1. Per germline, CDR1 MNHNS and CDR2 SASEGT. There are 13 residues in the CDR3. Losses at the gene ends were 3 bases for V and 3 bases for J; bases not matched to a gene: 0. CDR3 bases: TGTGCCAGCAGTGACAGGGGGACAGATACGCAGTATTTT. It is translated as CASSDRGTDTQYF.

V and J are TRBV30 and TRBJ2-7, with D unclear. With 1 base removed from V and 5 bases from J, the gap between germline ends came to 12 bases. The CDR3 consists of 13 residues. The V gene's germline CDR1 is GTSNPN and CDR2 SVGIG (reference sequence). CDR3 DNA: TGTGCCTGGAGTGCAGGACCTCCCCACGAGCAGTACTTC. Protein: CAWSAGPPHEQYF.

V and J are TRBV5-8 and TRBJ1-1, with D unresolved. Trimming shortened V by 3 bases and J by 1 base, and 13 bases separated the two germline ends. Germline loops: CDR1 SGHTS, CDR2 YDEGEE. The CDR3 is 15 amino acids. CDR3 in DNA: TGTGCCAGCAGCTCCACCCGGGCAGGGAACACTGAAGCTTTCTTT. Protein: CASSSTRAGNTEAFF.